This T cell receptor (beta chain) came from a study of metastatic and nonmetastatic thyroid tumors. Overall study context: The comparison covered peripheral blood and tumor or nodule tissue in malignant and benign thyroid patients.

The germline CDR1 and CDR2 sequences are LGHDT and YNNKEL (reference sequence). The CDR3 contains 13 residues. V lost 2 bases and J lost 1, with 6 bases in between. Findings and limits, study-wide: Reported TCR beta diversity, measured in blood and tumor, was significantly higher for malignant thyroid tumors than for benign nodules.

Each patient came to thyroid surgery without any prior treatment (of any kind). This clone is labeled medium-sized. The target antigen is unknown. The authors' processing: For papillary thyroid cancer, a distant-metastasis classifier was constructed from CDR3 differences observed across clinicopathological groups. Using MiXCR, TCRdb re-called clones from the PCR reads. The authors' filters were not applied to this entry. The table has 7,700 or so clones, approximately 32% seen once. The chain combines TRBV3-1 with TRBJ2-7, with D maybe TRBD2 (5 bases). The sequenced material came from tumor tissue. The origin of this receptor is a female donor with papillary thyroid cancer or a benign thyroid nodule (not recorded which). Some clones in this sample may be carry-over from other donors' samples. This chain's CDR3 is CASSQLASYEQYF. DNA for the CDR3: TGTGCCAGCAGCCAATTAGCGTCCTACGAGCAGTACTTC.